The 28 T cell receptor beta chains reported below all come from one sample, sequenced in a study of shared clonotypes between healthy human individuals. Data came from immunoSEQ multiplex PCR; TCRdb stores just in-frame clones and leaves some out. Of 2.3 million or so clones in the sample, just over 90% are singletons; the top ten hold approximately 0.4%. Sequenced material: naive CD4+ T cells from PBMCs. The subset is: CD45RA+ positively selected. The receptor set was obtained from a man younger than 30 in good health. Some clones in this sample may be carry-over from other donors' samples.

The genes are TRBV7-2 and TRBJ2-1; D is uncertain. The CDR3 totals 13 residues. V lost 1 base, J lost 6 bases, and 7 bases lay in between. CDR1 and CDR2 (germline): SGHTA, FQGNSA. The CDR3 loop reads CASSLVGFNEQFF. The CDR3 DNA sequence: TGTGCCAGCAGCTTAGTAGGGTTCAATGAGCAGTTCTTC.

This rearrangement joins TRBV6-6 to TRBJ1-2, with D tentatively TRBD1 (5 bases). The CDR3 extends over 16 amino acids. Trimming stripped 2 bases from V and 7 bases from J, with 20 bases between. CDR1 and CDR2 from the germline V gene are MNHNY and SVGAGI (reference sequence). CDR3 protein: CASSYPSTQGPGGYTF. As DNA, the CDR3 is TGTGCCAGCAGTTACCCGTCCACTCAGGGCCCGGGTGGCTACACCTTC.

The rearrangement joins TRBV11-2 to TRBJ2-3; 9 nucleotides agree with TRBD2. The CDR3 contains 18 residues. V shed 1 base and J 2 bases; nucleotides not matched to a gene: 10. Germline assignment: CDR1 SGHAT and CDR2 FQNNGV. CDR3 sequence (DNA): TGTGCCAGCAGCTTAGCGGCGGGAGGGCCTCAGATCACAGATACGCAGTATTTT. Amino acids: CASSLAAGGPQITDTQYF.

The chain uses TRBV27 and TRBJ1-5, with D uncertain. Germline V CDR1 and CDR2: MNHEY, SMNVEV (reference sequence). V shed 0 bases and J shed 5 bases, with 8 bases lying between them. This CDR3 comprises 14 residues. The CDR3 here is CASSLSRRDQPQHF. In DNA form, the CDR3 reads TGTGCCAGCAGTTTATCGAGGAGAGATCAGCCCCAGCATTTT.

The V call is TRBV7-2, the J call TRBJ2-1, with D possibly being TRBD1 (7 bases). V lost 5 bases, J lost 9 bases, and 8 bases lay in between. CDR3 size: 11 residues. Germline CDR1 reads SGHTA; CDR2 reads FQGNSA. CDR3 sequence: CASSQGGEQFF. The CDR3 nucleotides are TGTGCCAGCAGCCAGGGGGGTGAGCAGTTCTTC.

This rearrangement joins TRBV29-1 to TRBJ2-3, with a tentative D call TRBD2 (5 bases). CDR3 length equals 13 residues. V gave up 6 bases and J gave up 0 bases, with 10 bases separating them. The germline gives CDR1 SQVTM, CDR2 ANQGSEA. This chain's CDR3 is CSVGLTSTDTQYF. CDR3 bases: TGCAGCGTCGGACTGACTAGCACAGATACGCAGTATTTT.

The chain recombines TRBV28 with TRBJ2-5; 12 bases align to TRBD2. Germline CDR1 is MDHEN and CDR2 is SYDVKM. V was pared by 6 bases and J by 1 base, with 3 bases of the junction left unmatched. The CDR3 has 15 amino acids. The CDR3 nucleotides read TGTGCCAGCAGGGGACTAGCGGGTCTCCAAGAGACCCAGTACTTC. Amino acid sequence: CASRGLAGLQETQYF.

This clone appeared a single time. The gene calls are TRBV25-1 and TRBJ1-1; D gene unclear. Germline CDR1 reads MGHDK; CDR2 reads SYGVNS. The CDR3 loop spans 14 amino acids. The ends were cut back, 6 bases at V and 1 base at J, with 12 bases in the middle. The DNA for the CDR3 is TGTGCCAGCAGCGCCAGGCAAACGAACACTGAAGCTTTCTTT. Residues: CASSARQTNTEAFF.

This clone occurred a few times. In DNA form, the CDR3 reads TGTGCCAGCAGGGCCCCGTTCCAGGGACAGCCCCAGCATTTT. Amino acids: CASRAPFQGQPQHF. The chain joins TRBV2 to TRBJ1-5, with TRBD1 as a possible D gene (5 bases). The CDR3 is 14 residues long. From germline, CDR1 is SNHLY and CDR2 FYNNEI. Trimming stripped 6 bases from V and 7 bases from J, with 16 bases between.

The V gene is TRBV10-3, the J gene TRBJ2-7, with 11 nucleotides matching TRBD2. V was clipped by 6 bases and J by 2 bases; unmatched bases: 6. Germline CDR1 ENHRY, CDR2 SYGVKD. The CDR3 consists of 15 residues. CDR3 amino acids: CAIRDLAGGPYEQYF. In DNA form, the CDR3 reads TGTGCCATCAGAGACCTAGCGGGAGGCCCCTACGAGCAGTACTTC.

The rearrangement joins TRBV11-2 to TRBJ2-7; the D gene is possibly TRBD2 (6 bases). From germline, CDR1 is SGHAT and CDR2 FQNNGV. CDR3 length: 15 residues. Trimming shortened V by 2 bases and J by 3 bases, and 14 bases separated the two germline ends. As DNA, the CDR3 is TGTGCCAGCAGCTTAAGACGGGAGACATACTACGAGCAGTACTTC. Protein product: CASSLRRETYYEQYF. Full variable domain (remainder filled in from reference TRBV11-2 and TRBJ2-7): EAGVAQSPRYKIIEKRQSVAFWCNPISGHATLYWYQQILGQGPKLLIQFQNNGVVDDSQLPKDRFSAERLKGVDSTLKIQPAKLEDSAVYLCASSLRRETYYEQYFGPGTRLTVT.

This clone came up a few times. Other nucleotide sequences from this sample produce the same CDR3. The chain joins TRBV7-9 to TRBJ1-1, with D hard to call. The CDR3 length is 13 residues. CDR1 and CDR2 (germline): SEHNR, FQNEAQ (reference sequence). V was cut by 1 base and J by 1 base, with 4 bases left in between. CDR3 loop: CASSLGENTEAFF. DNA of the CDR3: TGTGCCAGCAGCTTAGGGGAGAACACTGAAGCTTTCTTT.

The V call is TRBV4-1, the J call TRBJ2-7; the D call may be TRBD1 or TRBD2 (5 bases each). Trimming left V 1 base short and J 5 bases short, with 27 bases between. The CDR3 contains 19 residues. Looked up from germline, CDR1 is MGHRA and CDR2 is YSYEKL. The chain's CDR3 is CASSQGKDTWGNRGNEQYF. The DNA of the CDR3 is TGCGCCAGCAGCCAAGGAAAGGACACTTGGGGGAATAGGGGCAACGAGCAGTACTTC.

The V and J genes are TRBV19 and TRBJ2-7; TRBD2 matches at 10 bases. CDR3 length equals 16 residues. Germline V gives CDR1 LNHDA, CDR2 SQIVND (reference sequence). V was clipped by 3 bases and J by 0 bases; unmatched bases: 5. In nucleotides, the CDR3 is TGTGCCAGTAGTATTGGACTAGCGGCCGCCTCCTACGAGCAGTACTTC. The encoded protein is CASSIGLAAASYEQYF.

The V gene is TRBV7-8, the J gene TRBJ2-2; D is undetermined. V shed 2 bases and J shed 6 bases, with 4 bases lying between them. CDR3 length: 12 residues. Germline lookup yields CDR1 SGHVS and CDR2 FQNEAQ. CDR3 loop: CASSLRAGELFF. The CDR3 DNA reads as TGTGCCAGCAGCTTAAGGGCCGGGGAGCTGTTTTTT.

As regards this clone: Other DNA variants within this sample encode the same CDR3. The CDR3 spells CASSQGSVNTEAFF. CDR3 coding DNA: TGCGCCAGCAGCCAAGGGTCAGTGAACACTGAAGCTTTCTTT. The rearrangement links TRBV4-1 to TRBJ1-1; D is ambiguous. Germline V CDR1 and CDR2: MGHRA, YSYEKL. This CDR3 has 14 residues. Trimming removed 1 base at V and 0 bases at J, with 6 bases between.

This chain uses TRBV2 with TRBJ2-5; D not resolved. Trimming took 4 bases from V and 1 from J, leaving 10 bases between them. Per germline, CDR1 SNHLY and CDR2 FYNNEI. This CDR3 is 14 amino acids long. CDR3 residues: CASSGRLGQETQYF. Here the CDR3 DNA reads TGTGCCAGCAGTGGACGGCTCGGCCAAGAGACCCAGTACTTC.

The chain recombines TRBV10-2 with TRBJ1-5; 7 bases align to TRBD1. The CDR3 is 14 amino acids. The junction had 7 bases not matched to a gene; V was cut back by 6 bases and J by 5 bases. Germline V gene sequence: CDR1 WSHSY, CDR2 SAAADI. The CDR3 coding sequence is TGCGCCAGCAGCCGACAGGGTCGCGATCAGCCCCAGCATTTT. Its protein product is CASSRQGRDQPQHF.

V is TRBV11-2 and J is TRBJ2-5; D uncertain. CDR1 is SGHAT and CDR2 is FQNNGV in the germline V gene. Trimming took 0 bases from V and 2 from J, leaving 10 bases between them. The CDR3 loop spans 15 amino acids. The CDR3: CASSLDWVTQETQYF. Here the CDR3 DNA reads TGTGCCAGCAGCTTAGATTGGGTGACGCAAGAGACCCAGTACTTC.

This rearrangement joins TRBV11-2 to TRBJ2-1; D gene ambiguous. Deletions cut 0 bases from V and 2 bases from J, with 8 bases between. Germline V gene sequence: CDR1 SGHAT, CDR2 FQNNGV. The CDR3 covers 15 residues. The CDR3 DNA is TGTGCCAGCAGCTTAGATCCTGGAGCCTACAATGAGCAGTTCTTC. This translates into CASSLDPGAYNEQFF.

The chain uses TRBV6-5 and TRBJ1-4; D possibly corresponds to TRBD1 (5 bases). The CDR3 has 14 residues. Germline V lookup: CDR1 MNHEY, CDR2 SVGAGI. Deletions cut 5 bases from V and 8 bases from J, with 15 bases between. The CDR3 loop reads CASSGGRGGEKLFF. DNA of the CDR3: TGTGCCAGCAGTGGGGGGAGGGGCGGAGAAAAACTGTTTTTT.

The rearrangement uses TRBV7-9 and TRBJ2-4; D possibly corresponds to TRBD2 (6 bases). The CDR3 covers 17 residues. Trimming shortened V by 3 bases and J by 4 bases, and 19 bases separated the two germline ends. Germline V CDR1 and CDR2: SEHNR, FQNEAQ (reference sequence). The CDR3 nucleotides read TGTGCCAGCAGCTTTGGGTGGGGGGACCAGTCGAAAAACATTCAGTACTTC. Residues: CASSFGWGDQSKNIQYF.

The chain employs TRBV28 and TRBJ2-1; the match to TRBD2 covers 8 bases. J gave up 10 bases and V 5 bases, and 4 bases lay outside the gene matches. This CDR3 is 12 amino acids long. Germline CDR1 reads MDHEN; CDR2 reads SYDVKM. CDR3 DNA: TGTGCCAGCAGTCCACGACTAGCGGAGCAGTTCTTC. Translating it yields CASSPRLAEQFF.

In this sample, this clone turned up a few times. The genes are TRBV6-6 and TRBJ2-7; D is uncertain. V lost 5 bases and J 4 bases, leaving 15 bases between the germline ends. The CDR3 length is 14 residues. Germline V gene sequence: CDR1 MNHNY, CDR2 SVGAGI (reference sequence). The CDR3 protein is CASSTPTLTYEQYF. The DNA of the CDR3 is TGTGCCAGCAGTACCCCTACTCTTACTTACGAGCAGTACTTC.

The V and J genes are TRBV5-1 and TRBJ2-4; the match to TRBD2 covers 9 bases. Looked up from germline, CDR1 is SGHRS and CDR2 is YFSETQ. The CDR3 spans 18 residues. The V segment lost 0 bases and the J segment 0 bases; nucleotides outside the gene matches: 7. This CDR3 reads CASSLGAGGTRAKNIQYF. The CDR3 nucleotides are TGCGCCAGCAGCTTGGGGGCGGGAGGGACCCGAGCCAAAAACATTCAGTACTTC.

The V gene is TRBV5-4, the J gene TRBJ2-3; 10 bases are shared with TRBD1. The CDR3 contains 15 residues. Losses at the gene ends were 2 bases for V and 3 bases for J; bases not matched to a gene: 3. The germline V gene encodes CDR1 SGHNT and CDR2 YYREEE (reference sequence). Here the CDR3 reads CASSFGTGVTDTQYF. In nucleotides, the CDR3 is TGTGCCAGCAGCTTTGGGACAGGGGTTACAGATACGCAGTATTTT.

The chain employs TRBV15 and TRBJ1-1, with D maybe TRBD1 (6 bases). Germline values: CDR1 LNHNV, CDR2 YYDKDF (reference sequence). Between the trimmed V and J ends, which lost 2 bases and 4 bases, there was a span of 17 bases. The length of the CDR3 is 16 residues. CDR3 residues: CATSRKPGRGLTEAFF. CDR3 DNA sequence: TGTGCCACCAGCAGAAAACCTGGTCGGGGGCTCACTGAAGCTTTCTTT.

This chain links TRBV28 with TRBJ2-1; 11 positions match TRBD2. The CDR3 runs 14 residues. Germline loops: CDR1 MDHEN, CDR2 SYDVKM. J lost 9 bases, V lost 3 bases, and 4 bases had no gene match. The CDR3 loop reads CASSFSGRGGEQFF. The CDR3 region has the DNA TGTGCCAGCAGTTTTAGCGGGAGGGGAGGTGAGCAGTTCTTC.